A selection of T cell receptor beta chains follows, all from one sample in a study of blood T cell repertoires in COVID-19. Repertoires were generated with immunoSEQ multiplex PCR, while TCRdb's copy carries only in-frame clones and drops some. The sample carries 120,000 to 150,000 clones, around 90% recorded once. The sequenced material came from peripheral blood. These receptors were obtained from a human donor in a cohort sampled during active COVID-19. Both conserved end residues are trimmed from each CDR3.

TRBJ2-7 | TRBV18 | ASSPQADPYEQY
TRBJ2-5 | TRBV10-3 | AISPIRQGKVQETQY
TRBJ2-3 | TRBV9 | ASSPEPKTSGGFITTDTQY
TRBJ2-3 | TRBV5-1 | ASRRSGTPTSTDTQY
TRBJ2-3 | TRBV2 | ASSSPAYTDTQY
TRBJ1-4 | TRBV12-3/TRBV12-4 | ASRKESSEKLF
TRBJ1-2 | TRBV11-2 | ASSLGPAGGYT
TRBJ2-5 | TRBV5-4 | ASSRSGETQY
TRBJ2-7 | TRBV11-2 | ASSLGGSGAYEQY
TRBJ2-7 | TRBV5-1 | ASSSPGQGRVEQY
TRBJ1-4 | TRBV5-1 | ASSLGFYGEKLF
TRBJ1-2 | TRBV27 | ASSLHQGGNYGYT
TRBJ1-6 | TRBV9 | ASNNPSSPLH
TRBJ1-2 | TRBV12-3/TRBV12-4 | ASSRDILYGYT
TRBJ2-1 | TRBV5-1 | ASSLEGTSNYEQF
TRBJ2-5 | TRBV12-3/TRBV12-4 | ASSPGTVGTQY
TRBJ1-1 | TRBV9 | ASSQGTVEAF
TRBJ1-1 | TRBV5-1 | ASSLGYSNTEAF
TRBJ1-2 | TRBV18 | ASSQTGGYGYT
TRBJ1-1 | TRBV12-5 | ASGRTGGEAF
TRBJ2-5 | TRBV7-2 | ASSLAREQGGKTQY
TRBJ1-5 | TRBV19 | ASSTEPKITGTGIQPQH
TRBJ1-2 | TRBV27 | ASSFQGAGYYGYT
TRBJ1-1 | TRBV6-5 | ASSYAGERTEAF
TRBJ1-6 | TRBV7-5 | ARVRQGFNSPLH
TRBJ2-1 | TRBV4-3 | ASSQPGTGDNEQF
TRBJ2-7 | TRBV7-2 | ASSLLTSGGNVLYEQY
TRBJ1-1 | TRBV27 | ASSFWKGDTEAF
TRBJ2-1 | TRBV7-9 | ASSFLTGHNEQF
TRBJ1-5 | TRBV7-8 | ASSLEALRGAGPQH
TRBJ2-5 | TRBV29-1 | SVADRHQETQY
TRBJ1-1 | TRBV18 | ASSPDRQNTEAF
TRBJ2-1 | TRBV29-1 | SVGVGGVEQF
TRBJ1-2 | TRBV29-1 | SVEPQVETGYT
TRBJ1-2 | TRBV28 | ASSSGTGLLGYT
TRBJ1-1 | TRBV5-1 | ASRANRGERKAF
TRBJ1-1 | TRBV6-5 | ASSHGRANTEAF
TRBJ2-3 | TRBV7-9 | ASSLDGTGTDTQY
TRBJ1-2 | TRBV28 | ASSLPQGYYGYT
TRBJ1-5 | TRBV6-5 | ASRPTGGSNQPQH
TRBJ1-3 | TRBV10-3 | ASRGQGDAGNTIY
TRBJ1-1 | TRBV2 | ASNHRQGADTEAF
TRBJ2-1 | TRBV11-3 | ASSLDSDNEQF
TRBJ1-2 | TRBV5-4 | ASSLDGTGGYT
TRBJ2-1 | TRBV9 | ASSVGQPNEQF
TRBJ1-4 | TRBV6-5 | ASSYSWGGEGKLF
TRBJ2-2 | TRBV7-6 | ASSSLGGGSTGELF
TRBJ2-1 | TRBV6-5 | ASSWGRGSEQF
TRBJ2-3 | TRBV5-1 | ASSLEPNPTDTQY
TRBJ2-1 | TRBV29-1 | SVAGTGEANEQF
TRBJ2-3 | TRBV7-2 | ASSKSRRLADTQY
TRBJ1-1 | TRBV4-1 | ASSKVGAGTEAF
TRBJ1-2 | TRBV29-1 | SVEVDRPGGYT
TRBJ1-3 | TRBV5-4 | ASSSDSASGNTIY
TRBJ2-5 | TRBV7-3 | ASSLTGRRIQETQY
TRBJ2-3 | TRBV25-1 | ASSEPGRTDTQY